This T cell receptor beta chain was sequenced for a study of Graves' ophthalmopathy and Graves' hyperthyroidism. Study in general: Peripheral blood was obtained at first diagnosis, ahead of any treatment.

Scientists amplified the TCR beta CDR3 regions from RNA transcripts. RT-PCR with HTBI primers came first, then second-round multiplex PCR. TCRdb re-analysed the multiplex PCR reads in MiXCR, keeping a single row per CDR3 protein. Here the sample spans roughly 230,000 distinct CDR3 sequences, under 25% being singletons. The authors used Ficoll-Paque density gradient centrifugation to separate PBMCs. The input was roughly 10 ml of fresh peripheral blood. Trimming took off 7 bases at V and 2 bases at J, with 15 bases between the two ends. CDR3 length: 14 residues. On this clonotype: Its antigen is undetermined.

Study-wide points: Sensitivity reached 70.59% and specificity approximately 78% when the model predicted ophthalmopathy progression.

The V call is TRBV12-3 or TRBV12-4, the J call TRBJ2-7; D possibly uses TRBD1 or TRBD2 (5 bases each). The sequenced sample consisted of peripheral blood. The clonotype comes from a woman between 45 and 60 years old with Graves' ophthalmopathy. DNA for the CDR3: TGTGCCAGCACCCAACGGGACGGGACCTACGAGCAGTACTTC. Protein: CASTQRDGTYEQYF.